A single sample is the source of the 19 T cell receptor beta chains below, sequenced in a study of blood T cell repertoires in COVID-19. This table comes from immunoSEQ multiplex PCR, and its TCRdb copy is limited to in-frame clones, with some not included. The table shows some 240,000 clones, with 81% occurring only once. Material: peripheral blood. These receptors were taken from a woman over 75 with COVID-19, enrolled during active disease.

The V and J genes are TRBV25-1 and TRBJ2-7; 9 positions match TRBD1. The CDR3 is 15 residues long. The V and J ends lost 3 bases and 5 bases, in that order; junction bases with no gene match: 8. The germline gives CDR1 MGHDK, CDR2 SYGVNS. The DNA for the CDR3 is TGTGCCAGCAGTGAGTCCGGGACAGGGAGCAACGAGCAGTACTTC. This translates into CASSESGTGSNEQYF.

V and J are TRBV11-1 and TRBJ2-7; 7 bases line up with TRBD2. This CDR3 is 14 amino acids long. Germline V lookup: CDR1 SGHAT, CDR2 FQDESV (reference sequence). Trimming cost V 7 bases and J 5 bases; bases outside gene matches: 11. CDR3 region: CASTSGLVYDEQYF. In DNA form, the CDR3 reads TGTGCCAGCACCTCAGGACTAGTTTATGACGAGCAGTACTTC.

This rearrangement joins TRBV29-1 to TRBJ2-3, with D tentatively TRBD1 (5 bases). The CDR3 runs to 18 residues. The V and J ends lost 2 bases and 0 bases respectively, with 21 bases between them. Per germline, CDR1 SQVTM and CDR2 ANQGSEA. CDR3: CSVEKGARPPASTDTQYF. The CDR3, as DNA: TGCAGCGTTGAAAAAGGGGCAAGACCCCCCGCTAGCACAGATACGCAGTATTTT.

V gene TRBV19 combines with J gene TRBJ1-4; D call uncertain. CDR1 and CDR2 (germline): LNHDA, SQIVND (reference sequence). CDR3 size: 13 residues. Trimming pared 10 bases from V and 4 bases from J, leaving 13 bases between. For the CDR3, the DNA is TGTGCCACCGCGCGGGGAGGTAATGAAAAACTGTTTTTT. Its protein is CATARGGNEKLFF. Full variable domain (rest looked up from reference TRBV19 and TRBJ1-4): DGGITQSPKYLFRKEGQNVTLSCEQNLNHDAMYWYRQDPGQGLRLIYYSQIVNDFQKGDIAEGYSVSREKKESFPLTVTSAQKNPTAFYLCATARGGNEKLFFGSGTQLSVL.

V is TRBV7-2 and J is TRBJ1-2; TRBD1 agrees at 12 bases. The CDR3 runs to 15 residues. CDR1 SGHTA and CDR2 FQGNSA come from the germline V gene. J was trimmed by 8 bases and V by 1 base; bases with no gene match: 5. The CDR3 region has the DNA TGTGCCAGCAGCTTAGGGGGACAGGGGGCGCAGGGCTACACCTTC. This codes for CASSLGGQGAQGYTF.

Only one count was recorded for this clone. The chain couples TRBV29-1 to TRBJ1-1; D not certain. Germline CDR1 and CDR2: SQVTM and ANQGSEA. With 7 bases removed from V and 8 bases from J, the gap between germline ends came to 11 bases. The CDR3 totals 10 residues. CDR3 protein: CSARSEEAFF. The CDR3 coding sequence is TGCAGCGCCCGGTCCGAAGAAGCTTTCTTT.

The V and J genes are TRBV27 and TRBJ1-2; 8 bases match TRBD1. The CDR3 runs 15 residues. The junction had 6 bases not matched to a gene; V was cut back by 6 bases and J by 0 bases. The V gene's germline CDR1 is MNHEY and CDR2 SMNVEV (reference sequence). For the CDR3, the DNA is TGTGCCAGCAGGATAACAGGGGGAACTAACTATGGCTACACCTTC. It codes for CASRITGGTNYGYTF.

The CDR3 DNA is TGCGCCAGCAGCTTGGACGGGAGCACAGATACGCAGTATTTT. Protein product: CASSLDGSTDTQYF. V is TRBV5-1 and J is TRBJ2-3; D is uncertain. This CDR3 region has 14 residues. Trimming removed 0 bases at V and 0 bases at J, with 5 bases between. CDR1 is SGHRS and CDR2 is YFSETQ in the germline V gene.

The J gene is TRBJ1-3, the V gene TRBV30; no reliable D call. The CDR3 sequence is 11 residues long. Trimming removed 5 bases at V and 4 bases at J, with 6 bases between. Germline loops: CDR1 GTSNPN, CDR2 SVGIG (reference sequence). CDR3 residues: CAWQQGNTIYF. The CDR3, as DNA: TGTGCCTGGCAACAGGGAAACACCATATATTTT. Full variable domain (outside the CDR3, taken from reference TRBV30 and TRBJ1-3): SQTIHQWPATLVQPVGSPLSLECTVEGTSNPNLYWYRQAAGRGLQLLFYSVGIGQISSEVPQNLSASRPQDRQFILSSKKLLLSDSGFYLCAWQQGNTIYFGEGSWLTVV.

This chain links TRBV5-1 with TRBJ1-5; TRBD1 agrees at 8 bases. The V gene's germline CDR1 is SGHRS and CDR2 YFSETQ. This CDR3 contains 14 residues. The J segment lost 7 bases and the V segment lost 4 bases, leaving 7 bases of the junction unmatched. The CDR3 here is CASSPQGAEQPQHF. The DNA for the CDR3 is TGCGCCAGCAGCCCCCAGGGGGCCGAACAGCCCCAGCATTTT.

V is TRBV7-2 and J is TRBJ1-3, with D uncertain. Germline CDR1 and CDR2: SGHTA and FQGNSA. Trimming removed 2 bases at V and 0 bases at J, with 14 bases between. CDR3 length equals 17 residues. The chain's CDR3 is CASSLQPPLYSGNTIYF. CDR3 nucleotide sequence: TGTGCCAGCAGCTTACAACCTCCACTGTACTCTGGAAACACCATATATTTT. The variable domain in full, with the rest retrieved from reference TRBV7-2 and TRBJ1-3, is GAGVSQSPSNKVTEKGKDVELRCDPISGHTALYWYRQSLGQGLEFLIYFQGNSAPDKSGLPSDRFSAERTGGSVSTLTIQRTQQEDSAVYLCASSLQPPLYSGNTIYFGEGSWLTVV.

The CDR3 loop is CASSIQGAFTGELFF. CDR3 DNA: TGCGCCAGCAGCATACAGGGGGCGTTTACCGGGGAGCTGTTTTTT. The genes are TRBV5-1 and TRBJ2-2; 9 nucleotides match TRBD1. V was clipped by 4 bases and J by 5 bases; unmatched bases: 6. Germline CDR1 reads SGHRS; CDR2 reads YFSETQ. The CDR3 spans 15 residues.

The chain is built from TRBV11-2 and TRBJ2-3, with 7 bases aligning to TRBD1. Germline loops: CDR1 SGHAT, CDR2 FQNNGV. CDR3 size: 15 residues. V was clipped by 5 bases and J by 1 base; unmatched bases: 6. The CDR3 DNA reads TGTGCCAGCAGCCAAGGACAGGCCCGCACAGATACGCAGTATTTT. This translates into CASSQGQARTDTQYF.

The V and J genes are TRBV30 and TRBJ2-2, with a possible D match to TRBD1 (6 bases). Germline V gene data show CDR1 as GTSNPN and CDR2 as SVGIG (reference sequence). The CDR3 spans 14 residues. V was trimmed by 4 bases and J by 6 bases, leaving 15 bases between them. Written as DNA, the CDR3 is TGTGCCTGGAACCTTCAGGGGACCCCCGGGGAGCTGTTTTTT. Protein: CAWNLQGTPGELFF.

The chain couples TRBV6-2 or TRBV6-3 to TRBJ2-1; TRBD1 might be the D (6 bases). CDR1 and CDR2 (germline): MNHEY, SVGEGT. V lost 0 bases to trimming and J lost 9 bases, with 24 bases between them. CDR3 length: 18 amino acids. This CDR3 reads CASSYSLALPLLGGEQFF. The CDR3 DNA reads as TGTGCCAGCAGTTACTCCTTGGCCCTCCCGCTATTAGGGGGTGAGCAGTTCTTC.

This chain connects TRBV19 to TRBJ2-4, with TRBD2 matching 12 bases. CDR3 size: 15 residues. J lost 13 bases, V lost 5 bases, and 12 bases had no gene match. Germline V CDR1 and CDR2: LNHDA, SQIVND (reference sequence). Here the CDR3 DNA reads TGTGCCAGTAGTGCCTCCTTGCCGCTAGCGGGGGGGCAGTACTTC. Encoded protein: CASSASLPLAGGQYF.

V is TRBV2 and J is TRBJ1-5; tentatively, D is TRBD1 (6 bases). The CDR3 has 14 residues. Germline assignment: CDR1 SNHLY and CDR2 FYNNEI. Deletions cut 5 bases from V and 9 bases from J, with 17 bases between. CDR3 sequence reads: CASSSDRRPGPQHF. The CDR3 bases are TGTGCCAGCAGTAGCGACAGGCGTCCGGGGCCCCAGCATTTT.

The chain joins TRBV7-9 to TRBJ2-7, with 8 bases aligning to TRBD2. This CDR3 contains 14 residues. V gave up 5 bases and J gave up 3 bases; unmatched junction bases: 6. Per the germline V gene, CDR1 is SEHNR and CDR2 is FQNEAQ (reference sequence). CDR3 sequence (DNA): TGTGCCAGCAGCAACCGGGGGGGCTTCTACGAGCAGTACTTC. Amino acids: CASSNRGGFYEQYF.

V usage is TRBV9 and J usage is TRBJ2-1, with D possibly TRBD2 on 5 matching bases. Trimming cost V 3 bases and J 3 bases, with 10 bases left between them. Germline CDR1 and CDR2: SGDLS and YYNGEE. The CDR3 sequence is 14 residues long. CDR3 sequence: CASSDRDNYNEQFF. CDR3 nucleotides: TGTGCCAGCAGCGACCGGGATAACTACAATGAGCAGTTCTTC.